The 13 T cell receptor beta chains given below trace back to one sample, sequenced in a study of Graves' ophthalmopathy and Graves' hyperthyroidism. Amplified material comprised TCR beta CDR3 regions derived from RNA transcripts. RT-PCR with HTBI primers came first, then second-round multiplex PCR. TCRdb reprocessed the multiplex PCR reads with MiXCR, giving one entry per CDR3 protein. The sample has some 410,000 distinct CDR3 sequences, 20% to 25% seen once; the top ten hold roughly 3.2%. Sequencing used peripheral blood. These receptor sequences come from a woman between 18 and 29 years old with stable Graves' hyperthyroidism.

A few counts support this clonotype. The rearrangement uses TRBV6-1 and TRBJ1-3; 7 nucleotides match TRBD1. With V trimmed by 5 bases and J by 0 bases, 7 bases remained unmatched. In germline, CDR1 is MNHNS, CDR2 SASEGT. This CDR3 spans 16 amino acids. CDR3 sequence reads: CASSISGTVSGNTIYF. The CDR3 DNA follows: TGTGCCAGCAGTATCTCCGGGACAGTCTCTGGAAACACCATATATTTT.

This clonotype was recorded many times. The rearrangement uses TRBV2 and TRBJ1-5; 7 nucleotides agree with TRBD1. V lost 6 bases to trimming and J lost 4 bases; unmatched junction nucleotides: 6. Germline CDR1 reads SNHLY; CDR2 reads FYNNEI. The CDR3 totals 14 residues. CDR3 residues: CASRGGTENQPQHF. The CDR3 DNA reads as TGTGCCAGCAGGGGAGGGACAGAGAATCAGCCCCAGCATTTT.

This clonotype occurred many times. The chain carries TRBV28 and TRBJ2-2; D is possibly TRBD2 (5 bases). V lost 8 bases to trimming and J lost 1 base, with 8 bases between them. The length of the CDR3 is 13 residues. Germline values: CDR1 MDHEN, CDR2 SYDVKM. The CDR3: CASVRGNTGELFF. The CDR3, as DNA: TGTGCCAGCGTTCGGGGGAACACCGGGGAGCTGTTTTTT.

The gene calls are TRBV2 and TRBJ1-1; no firm D call. Trimming took 4 bases from V and 1 from J, leaving 7 bases between them. Germline loops: CDR1 SNHLY, CDR2 FYNNEI. The CDR3 has 13 residues. The CDR3 here is CASSGRQNTEAFF. CDR3 bases: TGTGCCAGCAGTGGACGGCAGAACACTGAAGCTTTCTTT.

This clonotype was seen many times. The rearrangement uses TRBV28 and TRBJ2-7, with D perhaps TRBD2 (5 bases). Trimming cost V 5 bases and J 8 bases, with 10 bases left between them. Germline CDR1 is MDHEN and CDR2 is SYDVKM. This CDR3 spans 11 amino acids. This chain's CDR3 is CASSISVQQYF. CDR3 in DNA: TGTGCCAGCAGTATTAGCGTCCAGCAGTACTTC.

This clonotype has ten or more counts. V is TRBV6-5 and J is TRBJ2-7; D unresolved. The CDR3 spans 15 residues. V lost 4 bases, J lost 2 bases, and 15 bases lay in between. Germline CDR1 is MNHEY and CDR2 is SVGAGI. In DNA, the CDR3 is TGTGCCAGCAGTTCCCCGGGCCGGCCCACCTACGAGCAGTACTTC. This codes for CASSSPGRPTYEQYF.

The V gene is TRBV7-2, the J gene TRBJ1-2; 12 bases line up with TRBD1. This CDR3 has 16 residues. Trimming took 0 bases from V and 7 from J; bases not matched to a gene: 6. The germline V gene encodes CDR1 SGHTA and CDR2 FQGNSA. The CDR3 DNA is TGTGCCAGCAGCTTAGCGTGGGGACAGGGGGCGAGTGGCTACACCTTC. Translating it yields CASSLAWGQGASGYTF.

This clonotype was picked up many times. V and J are TRBV25-1 and TRBJ2-2; TRBD2 agrees at 12 bases. V was clipped by 3 bases and J by 4 bases; unmatched bases: 9. Per the germline V gene, CDR1 is MGHDK and CDR2 is SYGVNS. The CDR3 has 18 amino acids. The CDR3 here is CASSEKLAGGRSTGELFF. The CDR3 coding sequence is TGTGCCAGCAGTGAGAAACTAGCGGGAGGTCGGAGCACCGGGGAGCTGTTTTTT.

This chain links TRBV12-3 or TRBV12-4 with TRBJ1-2; D unresolved. This CDR3 comprises 13 residues. Trimming cost V 2 bases and J 5 bases, with 9 bases left between them. In DNA, the CDR3 is TGTGCCAGCAGTTTATCGGAAAGATATGGCTACACCTTC. Translation: CASSLSERYGYTF.

This clonotype was recorded at least ten times. The chain couples TRBV19 to TRBJ2-5; a weak D match, TRBD2 (5 bases). V lost 1 base and J lost 4, with 10 bases in between. The CDR3 consists of 14 residues. The germline V gene has CDR1 LNHDA and CDR2 SQIVND (reference sequence). CDR3 coding DNA: TGTGCCAGTAGTATAGTTCACGAGGGAGAGACCCAGTACTTC. Amino acids: CASSIVHEGETQYF.

This clonotype was found many times. V gene TRBV19 combines with J gene TRBJ1-3; 7 bases line up with TRBD1. Germline V gives CDR1 LNHDA, CDR2 SQIVND (reference sequence). Germline trimming cut 10 bases from V and 2 bases from J; bases unmatched to any gene: 5. The CDR3 extends over 13 amino acids. The CDR3 coding sequence is TGTGCCACCGCCGGGACAGCTGGAAACACCATATATTTT. Protein sequence: CATAGTAGNTIYF.

This clonotype appeared many times. This sequence joins TRBV7-2 and TRBJ2-7, with D possibly TRBD2 on 6 matching bases. CDR1 is SGHTA and CDR2 is FQGNSA in the germline V gene. The V end was cut by 4 bases, the J end by 8 bases, with 18 bases between. The CDR3 runs 14 residues. The CDR3 loop reads CASSSRLAAVQQYF. In nucleotides, the CDR3 is TGTGCCAGCAGCTCAAGATTAGCGGCAGTCCAGCAGTACTTC. Full variable domain (missing parts from reference TRBV7-2 and TRBJ2-7): GAGVSQSPSNKVTEKGKDVELRCDPISGHTALYWYRQSLGQGLEFLIYFQGNSAPDKSGLPSDRFSAERTGGSVSTLTIQRTQQEDSAVYLCASSSRLAAVQQYFGPGTRLTVT.

The sample holds many counts of this clonotype. This sequence joins TRBV28 and TRBJ2-7, with D hard to call. CDR1 is MDHEN and CDR2 is SYDVKM in the germline V gene. The CDR3 has 15 amino acids. The ends were cut back, 5 bases at V and 0 bases at J, with 14 bases in the middle. The CDR3 here is CASSPTLESSYEQYF. CDR3 bases: TGTGCCAGCAGTCCAACTCTGGAGAGCTCCTACGAGCAGTACTTC. Together with reference TRBV28 and TRBJ2-7, the CDR3 gives the full variable domain: DVKVTQSSRYLVKRTGEKVFLECVQDMDHENMFWYRQDPGLGLRLIYFSYDVKMKEKGDIPEGYSVSREKKERFSLILESASTNQTSMYLCASSPTLESSYEQYFGPGTRLTVT.